This record looks at one TCR beta chain sequence and its context. 13 Jbeta primers and 60 Vbeta primers were used for the PCR. TCRdb keeps only in-frame clones here, not all; method: immunoSEQ multiplex PCR. The table records 150,000 to 200,000 clones, roughly 82% of them present only once. This CDR3 region has 19 residues. Unmatched junction bases numbered 12, after V lost 1 base and J lost 6 bases. These data originate in a study of cytomegalovirus exposure and HLA in healthy donors. Sequencing was performed on PBMCs. This clonotype was sampled from a man aged 40-49 years in good health and CMV-seronegative. V usage is TRBV5-3 and J usage is TRBJ2-3; TRBD2 aligns across 15 bases. TRBV5-3 is an ORF; its function is uncertain. CDR3 sequence: CARSLPPGLAGGVWDTQYF. In DNA form, the CDR3 reads TGTGCCAGAAGCTTGCCACCGGGACTAGCGGGAGGAGTTTGGGATACGCAGTATTTT.